Listed here are 28 T cell receptor beta chains from one sample, sequenced in a study. TCRdb itself ran the 5' RACE reads through MiXCR, one entry per CDR3 protein. The sample shows nearly 55,000 distinct CDR3 sequences, more than 15% of them seen only once. The sequenced sample consisted of naive CD4+ T cells sorted from blood. Subset: naive CD4+ T cells, CD4+CD45RA+CD25-. These TCRs come from a female donor with breast cancer.

This rearrangement joins TRBV7-8 to TRBJ2-1; possible D gene TRBD2, 5 bases. The germline V gene has CDR1 SGHVS and CDR2 FQNEAQ. The V end lost 6 bases, the J end lost 4 bases, and 16 bases lay between the germline ends. This CDR3 is 15 amino acids long. CDR3 DNA sequence: TGTGCCAGCAGTCCCAGCGGCTTTAGATACAATGAGCAGTTCTTC. It is translated as CASSPSGFRYNEQFF.

This clonotype has only a few counts. The chain has TRBV6-1 and TRBJ2-1; 7 nucleotides agree with TRBD2. The CDR3 runs 16 residues. The V and J ends lost 2 bases and 6 bases, in that order; junction bases with no gene match: 10. Germline V lookup: CDR1 MNHNS, CDR2 SASEGT. CDR3 sequence reads: CASSELSGAGSNEQFF. Written as DNA, the CDR3 is TGTGCCAGCAGTGAATTGAGCGGGGCCGGAAGCAATGAGCAGTTCTTC.

This clonotype has more than one count but fewer than ten. As DNA, the CDR3 is TGCAGTGCTCGGACACCCCTTAGCTATGGCTACACCTTC. This gives the protein CSARTPLSYGYTF. The rearrangement uses TRBV20-1 and TRBJ1-2, with D perhaps matching TRBD1 (5 bases). Germline values: CDR1 DFQATT, CDR2 SNEGSKA (reference sequence). V was cut by 5 bases and J by 4 bases, with 14 bases left in between. The length of the CDR3 is 13 residues.

Ten or more counts support this clonotype. The chain employs TRBV7-6 and TRBJ2-6; no reliable D call. Trimming stripped 4 bases from V and 2 bases from J, with 9 bases between. Germline lookup yields CDR1 SGHVS and CDR2 FNYEAQ. The CDR3 loop spans 15 amino acids. CDR3 nucleotides: TGTGCCAGCAGCTCTGTGAACACTGGGGCCAACGTCCTGACTTTC. Translated, it gives CASSSVNTGANVLTF.

V and J are TRBV20-1 and TRBJ2-1; 12 bases align to TRBD2. Germline CDR1 and CDR2: DFQATT and SNEGSKA (reference sequence). CDR3 length: 14 residues. With V trimmed by 5 bases and J by 2 bases, 1 base remained unmatched. This CDR3 is CSASSGRAYNEQFF. CDR3 bases: TGCAGTGCTTCTAGCGGGAGGGCCTACAATGAGCAGTTCTTC.

This chain uses TRBV28 with TRBJ1-2; tentative D call: TRBD1 (5 bases). Trimming pared 5 bases from V and 2 bases from J, leaving 21 bases between. Germline assignment: CDR1 MDHEN and CDR2 SYDVKM. The CDR3 has 17 amino acids. CDR3 loop: CASSRGWVGVENYGYTF. The CDR3 coding sequence is TGTGCCAGCAGTAGGGGTTGGGTGGGCGTTGAAAACTATGGCTACACCTTC.

The rearrangement uses TRBV28 and TRBJ1-6; D is perhaps TRBD1 (5 bases). V was trimmed by 11 bases and J by 11 bases, leaving 19 bases between them. Germline-derived CDR1 and CDR2 are MDHEN and SYDVKM. The CDR3 covers 13 residues. The CDR3 protein is CAATAGFVAPLHF. For the CDR3, the DNA is TGTGCCGCCACGGCAGGGTTTGTGGCACCCCTCCACTTT. The variable domain in full, with the rest retrieved from reference TRBV28 and TRBJ1-6, is DVKVTQSSRYLVKRTGEKVFLECVQDMDHENMFWYRQDPGLGLRLIYFSYDVKMKEKGDIPEGYSVSREKKERFSLILESASTNQTSMYLCAATAGFVAPLHFGNGTRLTVT.

Regarding this clonotype: A read error may produce the germline difference seen at one junction end. The chain has TRBV6-2 or TRBV6-3 and TRBJ2-2, with 14 bases identical to TRBD2. This CDR3 spans 20 amino acids. The germline V gene encodes CDR1 MNHEY and CDR2 SVGEGT. CDR3 in amino acids: CASSYAGTSGRVANTGELFF. DNA for the CDR3: TGTGCCAGCAGTTACGCCGGGACTAGCGGGAGAGTCGCGAATACCGGGGAGCTGTTTTTT.

At least ten counts were recorded for this clonotype. The chain links TRBV29-1 to TRBJ2-1; 9 positions match TRBD2. CDR3 length: 15 amino acids. Germline V CDR1 and CDR2: SQVTM, ANQGSEA. J lost 6 bases, V lost 5 bases, and 11 bases had no gene match. DNA of the CDR3: TGCAGCGTTTACCCAGGGGCGGGAGGGCGCAATGAGCAGTTCTTC. Its translation: CSVYPGAGGRNEQFF.

This rearrangement joins TRBV25-1 to TRBJ2-1; TRBD2 might be the D (6 bases). Germline V CDR1 and CDR2: MGHDK, SYGVNS. The CDR3 runs to 15 residues. Trimming removed 4 bases at V and 6 bases at J, with 16 bases between. In DNA, the CDR3 is TGTGCCAGCAGTGTACACCGGGACTTCACCAATGAGCAGTTCTTC. Residues: CASSVHRDFTNEQFF. The variable domain in full, with the rest retrieved from reference TRBV25-1 and TRBJ2-1, is EADIYQTPRYLVIGTGKKITLECSQTMGHDKMYWYQQDPGMELHLIHYSYGVNSTEKGDLSSESTVSRIRTEHFPLTLESARPSHTSQYLCASSVHRDFTNEQFFGPGTRLTVL.

The sample holds many counts of this clonotype. The V and J genes are TRBV20-1 and TRBJ2-7; 10 bases match TRBD2. The germline V gene has CDR1 DFQATT and CDR2 SNEGSKA (reference sequence). The CDR3 contains 19 residues. J was trimmed by 4 bases and V by 6 bases; bases with no gene match: 24. This CDR3 reads CSAPLSGGYGASGSYEQYF. Here the CDR3 DNA reads TGCAGTGCCCCTTTATCTGGCGGTTACGGCGCTAGCGGGAGTTACGAGCAGTACTTC.

The chain carries TRBV2 and TRBJ1-2; D not certain. The CDR3 spans 16 residues. V was shortened by 6 bases and J by 2 bases, with 19 bases between the two germline ends. The germline gives CDR1 SNHLY, CDR2 FYNNEI. CDR3 in amino acids: CASREPSRKVNYGYTF. The DNA for the CDR3 is TGTGCCAGCAGGGAGCCTTCCCGGAAGGTGAACTATGGCTACACCTTC.

As regards this clonotype: This may stem from a read error, because a much larger clone lies one nucleotide away. Written as DNA, the CDR3 is TGCGCCAGCAGCCTAGCGGAGATCTCCTACGAGCAGTACGTC. This encodes CASSLAEISYEQYV. J is TRBJ2-7 and V is TRBV5-1; 7 nucleotides agree with TRBD2. Germline V gene data show CDR1 as SGHRS and CDR2 as YFSETQ. Trimming at V came to 4 bases and at J to 0 bases, leaving 4 bases not matched to a gene. CDR3 length: 14 residues.

Points on this clonotype: Mismatch with germline at one junction end may stem from a read error. This sequence joins TRBV5-1 and TRBJ1-4; D unresolved. Germline V lookup: CDR1 SGHRS, CDR2 YFSETQ. CDR3 length equals 15 residues. CDR3: CASSLVDGSNEKLFF. The CDR3 DNA sequence: TGCGCCAGCAGCTTGGTGGACGGGAGCAATGAAAAACTGTTCTTT.

The chain combines TRBV3-1 with TRBJ2-7, with D unresolved. Trimming shortened V by 0 bases and J by 2 bases, and 2 bases separated the two germline ends. CDR1 and CDR2 from the germline V gene are LGHDT and YNNKEL (reference sequence). This CDR3 is 12 amino acids long. The CDR3 is CASSQEPYEQYF. The DNA for the CDR3 is TGTGCCAGCAGCCAAGAGCCCTACGAGCAGTACTTC.

A note on this clonotype: Possible read error: a much larger clone is one base away. The conserved phenylalanine or tryptophan is not found at the CDR3 terminus, so this likely reflects a read error. This rearrangement joins TRBV5-1 to TRBJ1-3; D is undetermined. Per germline, CDR1 SGHRS and CDR2 YFSETQ. Trimming cost V 0 bases and J 7 bases, with 11 bases left between them. This CDR3 contains 14 residues. The CDR3 DNA is TGCGCCAGCAGCTTGGAAACCGGGGTGAACACCATATATTGT. It yields the protein CASSLETGVNTIYC.

This chain joins TRBV5-1 and TRBJ1-2, with unresolved D. The germline V gene has CDR1 SGHRS and CDR2 YFSETQ. CDR3 length equals 14 residues. V shed 0 bases and J shed 1 base, with 7 bases lying between them. The CDR3 nucleotides read TGCGCCAGCAGCTTGGGTGATTATAACTATGGCTACACCTTC. Protein sequence: CASSLGDYNYGYTF.

This clonotype showed up just a few times. The chain employs TRBV5-1 and TRBJ2-1, with 7 positions matching TRBD2. Germline V CDR1 and CDR2: SGHRS, YFSETQ. Trimming removed 5 bases from V and 10 bases from J; junction bases left unmatched: 12. The CDR3 covers 14 residues. The CDR3 here is CASRGGGNDDEQFF. The CDR3 nucleotides read TGCGCCAGCAGGGGGGGAGGGAATGACGACGAGCAGTTCTTC. The full variable domain, rest sourced from reference TRBV5-1 and TRBJ2-1, is KAGVTQTPRYLIKTRGQQVTLSCSPISGHRSVSWYQQTPGQGLQFLFEYFSETQRNKGNFPGRFSGRQFSNSRSEMNVSTLELGDSALYLCASRGGGNDDEQFFGPGTRLTVL.

This clonotype appeared many times. The chain couples TRBV10-3 to TRBJ2-3; a weak D match, TRBD2 (6 bases). The CDR3 loop spans 13 amino acids. Trimming cost V 10 bases and J 2 bases, with 13 bases left between them. CDR1 and CDR2 (germline): ENHRY, SYGVKD. CDR3 protein: CATRDFSTDTQYF. In nucleotides, the CDR3 is TGTGCCACCCGGGACTTTTCCACAGATACGCAGTATTTT.

With regard to this clonotype: At one boundary the junction diverges from the germline segment, which might be a read error. The J gene is TRBJ2-3, the V gene TRBV7-9; 8 positions match TRBD1. Germline CDR1 and CDR2: SEHNR and FQNEAQ (reference sequence). CDR3 size: 15 residues. The CDR3 sequence is CASGLRTGLSDTQYF. As DNA, the CDR3 is TGTGCCAGCGGCTTGAGGACAGGGCTGTCAGATACGCAGTATTTT.

This clonotype was counted between two and nine times. The chain carries TRBV2 and TRBJ1-5; D is unresolved. The germline V gene encodes CDR1 SNHLY and CDR2 FYNNEI. The CDR3 is made up of 15 amino acids. V was cut by 1 base and J by 1 base, with 8 bases left in between. This CDR3 is CASSEEGTSNQPQHF. In DNA, the CDR3 is TGTGCCAGCAGTGAAGAGGGTACAAGCAATCAGCCCCAGCATTTT.

This clonotype was seen a handful of times. The chain is built from TRBV5-1 and TRBJ1-1; D is unresolved. The CDR3 consists of 12 residues. Trimming removed 5 bases at V and 2 bases at J, with 7 bases between. Germline V gives CDR1 SGHRS, CDR2 YFSETQ. The CDR3 DNA follows: TGCGCCAGCAGGGTCAGCAACACTGAAGCTTTCTTT. This encodes CASRVSNTEAFF.

The gene calls are TRBV7-9 and TRBJ2-6; no clear D gene. V lost 5 bases, J lost 4 bases, and 15 bases lay in between. The length of the CDR3 is 16 residues. Germline CDR1 reads SEHNR; CDR2 reads FQNEAQ (reference sequence). The CDR3 nucleotides are TGTGCCAGCAGCCGTGTATTGGGTTTAGGGGCCAACGTCCTGACTTTC. It encodes CASSRVLGLGANVLTF.

A few counts support this clonotype. V gene TRBV2 combines with J gene TRBJ2-7, with 9 bases matching TRBD1. The CDR3 is 14 residues long. V shed 4 bases and J 2 bases; nucleotides not matched to a gene: 3. Germline CDR1 is SNHLY and CDR2 is FYNNEI. This CDR3 is CASSADRGPYEQYF. The CDR3, as DNA: TGTGCCAGCAGTGCGGACAGGGGCCCCTACGAGCAGTACTTC.

The V gene is TRBV27, the J gene TRBJ1-1; a possible D gene is TRBD1 (5 bases). Germline CDR1 and CDR2: MNHEY and SMNVEV (reference sequence). This CDR3 contains 14 residues. Trimming took off 5 bases at V and 4 bases at J, with 14 bases between the two ends. CDR3 amino acids: CASSPHGARTEAFF. CDR3 nucleotides: TGTGCCAGCAGTCCACACGGGGCACGCACTGAAGCTTTCTTT.

This clonotype was picked up many times. The chain joins TRBV5-1 to TRBJ2-1, with a weak D call TRBD2 (5 bases). The CDR3 has 13 amino acids. Trimming left V 0 bases short and J 7 bases short, with 8 bases between. CDR1 is SGHRS, CDR2 YFSETQ, per germline. CDR3 protein: CASSLAPGNEQFF. CDR3 DNA: TGCGCCAGCAGCTTGGCCCCGGGAAATGAGCAGTTCTTC.

This clonotype was observed a few times. This chain connects TRBV20-1 to TRBJ2-7; no clear D gene. CDR1 and CDR2 from the germline V gene are DFQATT and SNEGSKA (reference sequence). The CDR3 totals 11 residues. Trimming left V 0 bases short and J 3 bases short, with 3 bases between. The CDR3 here is CSAREDYEQYF. The CDR3 DNA reads TGCAGTGCTAGAGAAGACTACGAGCAGTACTTC.

Of note for this clonotype: At one boundary the junction diverges from the germline segment, which might be a read error. The chain carries TRBV4-3 and TRBJ1-2; no reliable D call. The CDR3 spans 13 residues. Per the germline V gene, CDR1 is LGHNA and CDR2 is YSLEER. The CDR3 reads CASSQDSNYGYAF. In DNA, the CDR3 is TGCGCCAGCAGCCAAGATAGCAACTATGGCTACGCCTTC.